Detailed here is one T cell receptor (beta chain). There are 12 residues in the CDR3. Germline V CDR1 and CDR2: LNHDA, SQIVND (reference sequence). V gave up 6 bases and J gave up 7 bases, with 12 bases separating them. These data are taken from a study of T cell changes during pregnancy in multiple sclerosis. The repertoire was sequenced with immunoSEQ multiplex PCR; TCRdb's copy has only in-frame clones and lacks some. The repertoire has around 70,000 clones, roughly 94% of them found once; the top ten carry about 1.5%. Sequences were derived from peripheral blood, sampled after pregnancy. This receptor was identified in a female donor with multiple sclerosis, enrolled in a pregnancy study. The chain carries TRBV19 and TRBJ2-5; no reliable D call. For the CDR3, the DNA is TGTGCCAGTAGGCAACAGAGTGGGACCCAGTACTTC. Translated, it gives CASRQQSGTQYF. The complete variable domain, with remaining parts taken from reference TRBV19 and TRBJ2-5, reads DGGITQSPKYLFRKEGQNVTLSCEQNLNHDAMYWYRQDPGQGLRLIYYSQIVNDFQKGDIAEGYSVSREKKESFPLTVTSAQKNPTAFYLCASRQQSGTQYFGPGTRLLVL.